The next 8 T cell receptor beta chains were all read from a single sample in a study of T cell repertoires in cytomegalovirus infection. For these TCRs, the target antigens are not known. TCRdb redid the calling of the reads with MiXCR, one entry per CDR3 protein. The repertoire has about 900,000 distinct CDR3 sequences, around a third of them found once; the top ten carry around 15%. Sequenced here: cultured CD8+ T cells from PBMCs, sampled from culture after CMV antigen stimulation. All receptors come from a human donor in good health (CMV status not recorded). Some clones in this sample may be carry-over from other donors' samples.

V gene TRBV7-9 combines with J gene TRBJ1-2; D remains ambiguous. The CDR3 consists of 13 residues. CDR1 SEHNR and CDR2 FQNEAQ come from the germline V gene (reference sequence). Trimming cost V 4 bases and J 8 bases, with 14 bases left between them. CDR3 coding DNA: TGTGCCAGCAGCTCCCAGGCTCTAGAGGGCTACACCTTC. Its translation: CASSSQALEGYTF.

The V call is TRBV6-1, the J call TRBJ2-1, with 7 bases matching TRBD2. The CDR3 covers 17 residues. Germline loops: CDR1 MNHNS, CDR2 SASEGT. Unmatched junction bases numbered 7, after V lost 2 bases and J lost 0 bases. The CDR3 protein is CASSESSLAVSYNEQFF. In DNA, the CDR3 is TGTGCCAGCAGTGAATCATCGCTAGCGGTCTCCTACAATGAGCAGTTCTTC.

Details on this clonotype: One junction end does not reproduce the germline sequence, and a read error may be involved. The V call is TRBV7-6, the J call TRBJ1-2; D is possibly TRBD1 (5 bases). The CDR3 covers 14 residues. Germline-derived CDR1 and CDR2 are SGHVS and FNYEAQ. The CDR3 nucleotides read TGTGCCGGCAGCTTAGCCGAGGGGAACTATGGCTACACCTTC. It yields the protein CAGSLAEGNYGYTF. Based on the CDR3 plus reference TRBV7-6 and TRBJ1-2, the full variable domain is GAGVSQSPRYKVTKRGQDVALRCDPISGHVSLYWYRQALGQGPEFLTYFNYEAQQDKSGLPNDRFSAERPEGSISTLTIQRTEQRDSAMYRCAGSLAEGNYGYTFGSGTRLTVV.

The chain couples TRBV27 to TRBJ2-1; D gene ambiguous. The V gene lost 2 bases and the J gene lost 8 bases, with 7 bases spanning the gap. From germline, CDR1 is MNHEY and CDR2 SMNVEV (reference sequence). The CDR3 length is 12 residues. Here the CDR3 DNA reads TGTGCCAGCAGTTTACGGGCTGATGAGCAGTTCTTC. This encodes CASSLRADEQFF.

The V call is TRBV7-6, the J call TRBJ1-1; D may be TRBD1 (5 bases). Germline loops: CDR1 SGHVS, CDR2 FNYEAQ. V was pared by 5 bases and J by 4 bases, with 14 bases between. The CDR3 totals 14 residues. The CDR3 nucleotides are TGTGCCAGCAGCCTCGGGACGAAGGGCACTGAAGCTTTCTTT. This codes for CASSLGTKGTEAFF.

This clonotype was detected ten times or more. The rearrangement uses TRBV7-2 and TRBJ1-2; 7 nucleotides line up with TRBD1. This CDR3 is built from 15 residues. The germline V gene encodes CDR1 SGHTA and CDR2 FQGNSA. Trimming cost V 5 bases and J 4 bases; bases outside gene matches: 10. The CDR3 DNA reads as TGTGCCAGCAGCCCTAGACAGGGAACTCCCTATGGCTACACCTTC. Amino acid sequence: CASSPRQGTPYGYTF.

This chain connects TRBV20-1 to TRBJ2-5; either TRBD1 or TRBD2 may fit D (5 bases each). The CDR3 length is 14 residues. Per germline, CDR1 DFQATT and CDR2 SNEGSKA (reference sequence). The V and J ends lost 6 bases and 3 bases respectively, with 17 bases between them. The CDR3 loop reads CSARGRASKETQYF. The CDR3, as DNA: TGCAGTGCCCGGGGCCGGGCGTCGAAAGAGACCCAGTACTTC.

This chain links TRBV7-9 with TRBJ1-1, with TRBD1 identical over 9 bases. Germline loops: CDR1 SEHNR, CDR2 FQNEAQ (reference sequence). This CDR3 is built from 16 residues. V lost 5 bases to trimming and J lost 3 bases; unmatched junction nucleotides: 10. The DNA for the CDR3 is TGTGCCAGCAGCCACCCCCGGGACAGGGTGTACACTGAAGCTTTCTTT. Translating it yields CASSHPRDRVYTEAFF. Filled out from reference TRBV7-9 and TRBJ1-1, the complete variable domain reads DTGVSQNPRHKITKRGQNVTFRCDPISEHNRLYWYRQTLGQGPEFLTYFQNEAQLEKSRLLSDRFSAERPKGSFSTLEIQRTEQGDSAMYLCASSHPRDRVYTEAFFGQGTRLTVV.